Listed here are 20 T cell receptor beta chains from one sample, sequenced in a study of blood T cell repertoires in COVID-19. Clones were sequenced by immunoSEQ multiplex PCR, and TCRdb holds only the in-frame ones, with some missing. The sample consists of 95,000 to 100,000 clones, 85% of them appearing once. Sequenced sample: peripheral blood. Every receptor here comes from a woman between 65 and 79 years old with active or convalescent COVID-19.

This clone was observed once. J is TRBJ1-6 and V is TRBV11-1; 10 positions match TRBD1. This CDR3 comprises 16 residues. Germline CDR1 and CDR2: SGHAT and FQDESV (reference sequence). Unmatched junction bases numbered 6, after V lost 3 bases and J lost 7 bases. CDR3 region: CASSLVTGGRNSPLHF. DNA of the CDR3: TGTGCCAGCAGCTTGGTGACAGGGGGCCGAAATTCACCCCTCCACTTT.

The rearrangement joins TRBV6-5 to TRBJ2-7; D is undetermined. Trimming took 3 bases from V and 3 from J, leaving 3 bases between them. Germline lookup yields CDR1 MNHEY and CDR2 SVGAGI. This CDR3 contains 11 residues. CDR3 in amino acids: CASSYYYEQYF. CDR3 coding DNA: TGTGCCAGCAGTTATTACTACGAGCAGTACTTC.

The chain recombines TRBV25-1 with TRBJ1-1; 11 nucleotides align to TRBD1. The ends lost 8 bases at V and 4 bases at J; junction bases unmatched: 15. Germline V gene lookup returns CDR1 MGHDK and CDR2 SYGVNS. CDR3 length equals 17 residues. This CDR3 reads CASERRVTGTGGTEAFF. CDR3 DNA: TGTGCCAGCGAACGAAGAGTCACCGGGACAGGGGGCACTGAAGCTTTCTTT.

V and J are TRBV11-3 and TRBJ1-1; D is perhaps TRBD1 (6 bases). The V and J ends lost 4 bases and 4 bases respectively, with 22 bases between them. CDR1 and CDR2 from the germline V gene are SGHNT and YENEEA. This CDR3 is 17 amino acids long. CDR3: CASSSILARGGGTEAFF. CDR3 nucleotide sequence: TGTGCCAGCAGCTCAATCCTTGCCAGAGGGGGGGGCACTGAAGCTTTCTTT.

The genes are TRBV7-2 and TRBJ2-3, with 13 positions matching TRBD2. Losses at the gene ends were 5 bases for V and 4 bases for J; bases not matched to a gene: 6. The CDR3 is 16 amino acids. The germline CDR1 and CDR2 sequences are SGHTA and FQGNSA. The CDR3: CASSPRLAGGADTQYF. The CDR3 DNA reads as TGTGCCAGCAGCCCCAGACTAGCGGGAGGAGCAGATACGCAGTATTTT.

The DNA for the CDR3 is TGTGCCAGTAGTATTTCAAGGACAGGGGGAACCTCTGGAAACACCATATATTTT. Protein sequence: CASSISRTGGTSGNTIYF. This rearrangement joins TRBV19 to TRBJ1-3; 10 nucleotides match TRBD1. Germline lookup yields CDR1 LNHDA and CDR2 SQIVND (reference sequence). The CDR3 runs 18 residues. Trimming removed 3 bases from V and 0 bases from J; junction bases left unmatched: 8.

CDR3 sequence: CASSKDSTGSSFYEQYF. CDR3 DNA: TGTGCCAGCAGCAAAGATTCCACAGGTAGCTCTTTCTACGAGCAGTACTTC. J is TRBJ2-7 and V is TRBV21-1; the table assigns TRBD1, which was not confirmed against the DNA. TRBV21-1 is designated a pseudogene. The CDR3 consists of 17 residues.

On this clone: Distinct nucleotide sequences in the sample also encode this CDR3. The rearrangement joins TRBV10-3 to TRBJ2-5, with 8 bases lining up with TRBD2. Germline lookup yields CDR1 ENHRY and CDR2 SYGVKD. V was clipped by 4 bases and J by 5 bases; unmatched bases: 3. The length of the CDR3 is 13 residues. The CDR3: CAISGTGGETQYF. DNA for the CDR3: TGTGCCATCAGTGGAACGGGGGGGGAGACCCAGTACTTC.

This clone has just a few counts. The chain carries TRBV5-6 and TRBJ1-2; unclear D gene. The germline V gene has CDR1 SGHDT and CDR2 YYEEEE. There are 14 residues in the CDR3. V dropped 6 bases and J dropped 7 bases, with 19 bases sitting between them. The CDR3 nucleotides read TGTGCCAGCAATTTGGTCAGGTCCCCATCTGGCTACACCTTC. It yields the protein CASNLVRSPSGYTF.

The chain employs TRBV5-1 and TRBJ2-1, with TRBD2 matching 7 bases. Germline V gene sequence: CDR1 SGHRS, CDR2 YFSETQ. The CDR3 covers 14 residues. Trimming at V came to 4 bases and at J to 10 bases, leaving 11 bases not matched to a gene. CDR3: CASSDTASSGEQFF. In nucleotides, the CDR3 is TGCGCCAGCAGCGACACCGCCTCTAGCGGCGAGCAGTTCTTC.

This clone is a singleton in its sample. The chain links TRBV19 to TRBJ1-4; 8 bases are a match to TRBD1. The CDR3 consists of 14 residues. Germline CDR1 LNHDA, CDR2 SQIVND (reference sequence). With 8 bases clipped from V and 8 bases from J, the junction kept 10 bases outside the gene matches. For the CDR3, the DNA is TGTGCCAGTCGGGACAGGCGGGGAGAGGAAAAACTGTTTTTT. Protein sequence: CASRDRRGEEKLFF.

CDR3 in DNA: TGTGCCAGTGGTGACAGGGACGCTGAAGCTTTCTTT. It codes for CASGDRDAEAFF. The gene calls are TRBV19 and TRBJ1-1, with 7 bases that match TRBD1. The ends lost 8 bases at V and 6 bases at J; junction bases unmatched: 6. The V gene's germline CDR1 is LNHDA and CDR2 SQIVND (reference sequence). The CDR3 is 12 amino acids. Full variable domain (missing parts from reference TRBV19 and TRBJ1-1): DGGITQSPKYLFRKEGQNVTLSCEQNLNHDAMYWYRQDPGQGLRLIYYSQIVNDFQKGDIAEGYSVSREKKESFPLTVTSAQKNPTAFYLCASGDRDAEAFFGQGTRLTVV.

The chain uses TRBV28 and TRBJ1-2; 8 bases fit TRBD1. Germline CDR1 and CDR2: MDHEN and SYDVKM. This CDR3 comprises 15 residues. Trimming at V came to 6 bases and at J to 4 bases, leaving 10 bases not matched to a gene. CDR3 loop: CASRTLGQGSYGYTF. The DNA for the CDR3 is TGTGCCAGCAGGACCCTCGGACAGGGAAGCTATGGCTACACCTTC.

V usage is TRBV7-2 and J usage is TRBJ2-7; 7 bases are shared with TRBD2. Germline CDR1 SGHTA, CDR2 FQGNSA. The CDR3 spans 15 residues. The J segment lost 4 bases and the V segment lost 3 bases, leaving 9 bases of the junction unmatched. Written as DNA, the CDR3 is TGTGCCAGCAGCTTCTTCCCTAGCGGTTCTTACGAGCAGTACTTC. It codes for CASSFFPSGSYEQYF.

CDR3 sequence reads: CSVGTEISKAFF. DNA for the CDR3: TGCAGCGTAGGGACAGAGATTTCCAAAGCTTTCTTT. The chain joins TRBV29-1 to TRBJ1-1; 7 bases align to TRBD1. CDR3 length: 12 residues. CDR1 and CDR2 from the germline V gene are SQVTM and ANQGSEA. The trim removed 6 bases at V and 9 bases at J, leaving 10 bases unmatched.

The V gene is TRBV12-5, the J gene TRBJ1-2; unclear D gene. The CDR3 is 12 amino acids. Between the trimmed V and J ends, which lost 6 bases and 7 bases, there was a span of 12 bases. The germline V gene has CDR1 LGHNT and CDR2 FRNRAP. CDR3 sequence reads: CASGPPAVGYTF. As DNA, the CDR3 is TGTGCTAGTGGCCCCCCCGCGGTTGGCTACACCTTC.

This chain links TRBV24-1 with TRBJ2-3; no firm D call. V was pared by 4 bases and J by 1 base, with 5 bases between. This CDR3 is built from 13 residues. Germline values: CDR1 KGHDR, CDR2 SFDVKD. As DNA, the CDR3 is TGTGCCACCAGTGACGGAGGCACAGATACGCAGTATTTT. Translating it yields CATSDGGTDTQYF.

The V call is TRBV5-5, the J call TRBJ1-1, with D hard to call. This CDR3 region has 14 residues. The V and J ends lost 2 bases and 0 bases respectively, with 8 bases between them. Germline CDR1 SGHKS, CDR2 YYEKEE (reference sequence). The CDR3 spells CASSFRVLNTEAFF. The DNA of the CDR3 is TGTGCCAGCAGCTTTCGGGTGTTGAACACTGAAGCTTTCTTT.

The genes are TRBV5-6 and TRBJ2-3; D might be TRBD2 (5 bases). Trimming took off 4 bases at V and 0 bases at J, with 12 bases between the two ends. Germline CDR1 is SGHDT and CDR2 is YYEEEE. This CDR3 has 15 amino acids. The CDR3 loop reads CASSLDGVSTDTQYF. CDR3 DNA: TGTGCCAGCAGCCTTGACGGGGTGAGCACAGATACGCAGTATTTT.

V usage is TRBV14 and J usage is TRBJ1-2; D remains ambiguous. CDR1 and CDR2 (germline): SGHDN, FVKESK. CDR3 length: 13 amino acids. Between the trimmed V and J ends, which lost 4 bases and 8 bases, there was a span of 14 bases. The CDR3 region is CASSPLSGGGYTF. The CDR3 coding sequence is TGTGCCAGCAGCCCCCTGTCGGGTGGGGGCTACACCTTC.